The 26 T cell receptor beta chains reported below all come from one sample, sequenced in a study of blood T cell repertoires in COVID-19 (dated by TCRdb to 2019 to 2021). The library came from the immunoSEQ multiplex PCR assay. As stored in TCRdb, this immuneACCESS dataset retains in-frame rearrangements with V and J assigned. A fraction of the clones does not appear; measured against another copy, unresolved V genes explain less than half of the discrepancy, and the remainder lacks a known reason. This sample gives about half a million clones in total; 70% to 90% of them show up just once. Under 9.5% of the sample is in the top ten clones. Sequencing used PBMCs or T cells enriched from blood (not recorded which). The receptors here all came from a woman aged 55 to 70 who had recovered from COVID-19.

This clone came up once. The chain uses TRBV28 and TRBJ2-6; D perhaps matches TRBD2 (5 bases). CDR3 length equals 16 residues. Per the germline V gene, CDR1 is MDHEN and CDR2 is SYDVKM. The V end lost 8 bases, the J end lost 0 bases, and 14 bases lay between the germline ends. The chain's CDR3 is CASGQEGSSGANVLTF. DNA for the CDR3: TGTGCCAGCGGTCAAGAGGGTAGCTCTGGGGCCAACGTCCTGACTTTC.

The CDR3 loop reads CATSDPGQGASNEQFF. For the CDR3, the DNA is TGTGCCACCAGTGATCCCGGACAGGGGGCCAGCAATGAGCAGTTCTTC. The rearrangement uses TRBV24-1 and TRBJ2-1; 11 bases are shared with TRBD1. The J segment lost 6 bases and the V segment lost 3 bases, leaving 6 bases of the junction unmatched. The CDR3 sequence is 16 residues long. Germline values: CDR1 KGHDR, CDR2 SFDVKD.

This chain joins TRBV7-9 and TRBJ1-1; a possible D gene is TRBD1 (5 bases). Trimming took off 3 bases at V and 4 bases at J, with 12 bases between the two ends. Germline-derived CDR1 and CDR2 are SEHNR and FQNEAQ (reference sequence). The CDR3 totals 14 residues. CDR3 amino acids: CASSFIGGGTEAFF. The CDR3 DNA reads TGTGCCAGCAGCTTTATCGGGGGAGGCACTGAAGCTTTCTTT.

This chain links TRBV3-1 (or the pseudogene TRBV3-2) with TRBJ2-4; possibly TRBD2 for D (5 bases). CDR3 length: 15 amino acids. Germline CDR1 reads LGHDT; CDR2 reads YNNKEL (reference sequence). Between the trimmed V and J ends, which lost 6 bases and 9 bases, there was a span of 21 bases. CDR3 sequence (DNA): TGTGCCAGCAGACGAGGACTGTCGACGTCTACCATTCAGTACTTC. This codes for CASRRGLSTSTIQYF.

This clone occurred many times. The genes are TRBV7-2 and TRBJ2-2; D might be TRBD2 (6 bases). V shed 3 bases and J shed 5 bases, with 7 bases lying between them. This CDR3 region has 13 residues. The germline V gene has CDR1 SGHTA and CDR2 FQGNSA. The CDR3 reads CASSFRGTGELFF. The CDR3 DNA reads TGTGCCAGCAGCTTTCGGGGGACCGGGGAGCTGTTTTTT.

In DNA, the CDR3 is TGTGCCAGCAGTTCGATCGGGACAGGGGCCTACAATGAGCAGTTCTTC. It is translated as CASSSIGTGAYNEQFF. J is TRBJ2-1 and V is TRBV28; 10 bases map to TRBD1. Unmatched junction bases numbered 5, after V lost 4 bases and J lost 2 bases. The germline CDR1 and CDR2 sequences are MDHEN and SYDVKM. The CDR3 is 16 amino acids.

In its sample, this clone was seen once. The chain employs TRBV7-6 and TRBJ2-3; 9 nucleotides agree with TRBD2. V shed 8 bases and J 4 bases; nucleotides not matched to a gene: 13. The CDR3 is 16 residues long. Germline V gives CDR1 SGHVS, CDR2 FNYEAQ. CDR3 sequence (DNA): TGTGCCAGCGTTCGCCGGCTAAGCGGGGGGTCAGATACGCAGTATTTT. Protein: CASVRRLSGGSDTQYF.

In this sample, this clone turned up once. The V call is TRBV14, the J call TRBJ2-3; D is ambiguous. The CDR3 extends over 14 amino acids. Deletions cut 6 bases from V and 6 bases from J, with 16 bases between. Germline assignment: CDR1 SGHDN and CDR2 FVKESK. The DNA for the CDR3 is TGTGCCAGCAGTCTCCAGGCCCCCCAGGATACGCAGTATTTT. As protein: CASSLQAPQDTQYF. Together with reference TRBV14 and TRBJ2-3, the CDR3 gives the full variable domain: EAGVTQFPSHSVIEKGQTVTLRCDPISGHDNLYWYRRVMGKEIKFLLHFVKESKQDESGMPNNRFLAERTGGTYSTLKVQPAELEDSGVYFCASSLQAPQDTQYFGPGTRLTVL.

V and J are TRBV5-6 and TRBJ2-2; D unresolved. The germline gives CDR1 SGHDT, CDR2 YYEEEE. The CDR3 contains 12 residues. V was clipped by 0 bases and J by 8 bases, with 5 bases between them. The DNA of the CDR3 is TGTGCCAGCAGCTTGGCTGTAGGGGAGCTGTTTTTT. The encoded protein is CASSLAVGELFF.

V is TRBV10-3 and J is TRBJ1-1, with D maybe TRBD1 (6 bases). Germline lookup yields CDR1 ENHRY and CDR2 SYGVKD. The CDR3 contains 13 residues. Between the trimmed V and J ends, which lost 10 bases and 0 bases, there was a span of 12 bases. In nucleotides, the CDR3 is TGTGCCACCACAGGGATCTTGAACACTGAAGCTTTCTTT. Translation gives CATTGILNTEAFF.

The count of this clone is one. The chain carries TRBV5-1 and TRBJ2-1, with D maybe TRBD1 (9 bases). Germline CDR1 and CDR2: SGHRS and YFSETQ. V lost 6 bases, J lost 10 bases, and 26 bases lay in between. The CDR3 spans 16 residues. The CDR3 coding sequence is TGCGCCAGCACGGGAGGGGGGACAGGGTCTAGTAGGGAGCAGTTCTTC. Its protein is CASTGGGTGSSREQFF.

The chain is built from TRBV4-1 and TRBJ2-3, with 8 bases fitting TRBD2. The J segment lost 4 bases and the V segment lost 1 base, leaving 7 bases of the junction unmatched. CDR1 is MGHRA, CDR2 YSYEKL, per germline. This CDR3 spans 16 amino acids. CDR3 loop: CASSQASGGFPDTQYF. CDR3 in DNA: TGCGCCAGCAGCCAAGCCAGCGGGGGTTTCCCAGATACGCAGTATTTT.

The chain uses TRBV2 and TRBJ1-6, with D hard to call. V shed 6 bases and J shed 1 base, with 13 bases lying between them. Germline V gene sequence: CDR1 SNHLY, CDR2 FYNNEI. The CDR3 totals 16 residues. CDR3 sequence reads: CASSDRGGSYNSPLHF. CDR3 DNA sequence: TGTGCCAGCAGCGATCGGGGAGGGTCCTATAATTCACCCCTCCACTTT.

This clone was observed once. The chain combines TRBV19 with TRBJ2-3; 8 nucleotides agree with TRBD1. V gave up 4 bases and J gave up 7 bases; unmatched junction bases: 7. The germline V gene encodes CDR1 LNHDA and CDR2 SQIVND (reference sequence). This CDR3 has 14 amino acids. The CDR3 DNA reads TGTGCCAGTAGTACGCCGGGACAGGTATATACGCAGTATTTT. The encoded protein is CASSTPGQVYTQYF.

The J gene is TRBJ1-5, the V gene TRBV3-1 (or the pseudogene TRBV3-2); no clear D gene. Germline CDR1 is LGHDT and CDR2 is YNNKEL (reference sequence). The CDR3 loop spans 16 amino acids. The V end lost 4 bases, the J end lost 1 base, and 14 bases lay between the germline ends. The CDR3: CASSLGSDLSNQPQHF. The CDR3 nucleotides read TGTGCCAGCAGCCTGGGGAGCGATCTAAGCAATCAGCCCCAGCATTTT.

The V and J genes are TRBV7-9 and TRBJ2-3; D uncertain. Germline CDR1 SEHNR, CDR2 FQNEAQ (reference sequence). V was shortened by 2 bases and J by 2 bases, with 8 bases between the two germline ends. This CDR3 region has 14 residues. In nucleotides, the CDR3 is TGTGCCAGCAGCTTATGGCCCAACACAGATACGCAGTATTTT. The encoded protein is CASSLWPNTDTQYF.

V usage is TRBV6-5 and J usage is TRBJ2-7, with TRBD2 as a possible D gene (6 bases). This CDR3 has 13 amino acids. Per the germline V gene, CDR1 is MNHEY and CDR2 is SVGAGI. Trimming took off 5 bases at V and 4 bases at J, with 12 bases between the two ends. The CDR3 sequence is CASSPGGNYEQYV. The DNA of the CDR3 is TGTGCCAGCAGTCCCGGGGGAAATTACGAGCAGTACGTC.

There are a few counts of this clone. The J gene is TRBJ1-1, the V gene TRBV30; the match to TRBD1 covers 10 bases. CDR3 length equals 14 residues. Unmatched junction bases numbered 4, after V lost 2 bases and J lost 4 bases. Germline CDR1 reads GTSNPN; CDR2 reads SVGIG (reference sequence). CDR3 bases: TGTGCCTGGAGTACGACAGGGGGCCGCACTGAAGCTTTCTTT. This sequence encodes CAWSTTGGRTEAFF.

The chain links TRBV15 to TRBJ2-3, with TRBD2 identical over 8 bases. Unmatched junction bases numbered 5, after V lost 3 bases and J lost 3 bases. In germline, CDR1 is LNHNV, CDR2 YYDKDF (reference sequence). The CDR3 contains 15 residues. CDR3 in amino acids: CATSRRGAATDTQYF. The CDR3 DNA is TGTGCCACCAGCAGGCGGGGGGCGGCTACAGATACGCAGTATTTT.

This chain uses TRBV7-8 with TRBJ2-3; 9 nucleotides agree with TRBD2. The CDR3 is 17 residues long. CDR1 and CDR2 (germline): SGHVS, FQNEAQ. Trimming took 2 bases from V and 6 from J; bases not matched to a gene: 12. DNA for the CDR3: TGTGCCAGCAGCTTAAAGGCTAGCGGGGTTCTAAGGGATACGCAGTATTTT. As protein: CASSLKASGVLRDTQYF. Based on the CDR3 plus reference TRBV7-8 and TRBJ2-3, the full variable domain is GAGVSQSPRYKVAKRGQDVALRCDPISGHVSLFWYQQALGQGPEFLTYFQNEAQLDKSGLPSDRFFAERPEGSVSTLKIQRTQQEDSAVYLCASSLKASGVLRDTQYFGPGTRLTVL.

This clone was observed a few times. The chain uses TRBV11-3 and TRBJ1-5; 8 nucleotides align to TRBD1. CDR1 and CDR2 from the germline V gene are SGHNT and YENEEA. The CDR3 is made up of 13 amino acids. The V gene end was trimmed by 4 bases and the J gene end by 4 bases; junction bases not matched to a gene: 0. CDR3 residues: CASSWDRNQPQHF. CDR3 in DNA: TGTGCCAGCAGCTGGGACAGGAATCAGCCCCAGCATTTT.

This chain connects TRBV7-2 to TRBJ2-7, with 8 bases fitting TRBD2. The junction had 9 bases not matched to a gene; V was cut back by 5 bases and J by 3 bases. The germline CDR1 and CDR2 sequences are SGHTA and FQGNSA. This CDR3 spans 15 amino acids. In DNA form, the CDR3 reads TGTGCCAGCAGCCCCACTGGCGGGGGGAGCTACGAGCAGTACTTC. Its protein is CASSPTGGGSYEQYF.

Of note for this clone: A much larger clone differs from this one at a single base, so this may be a read error. CDR3 nucleotide sequence: TGTGCCAGCAGTCGTCAGAAGAACACCGGGGAGCTGTTTTTT. Amino acids: CASSRQKNTGELFF. The V gene is TRBV2, the J gene TRBJ2-2; D not resolved. The CDR3 is made up of 14 amino acids. V lost 5 bases and J lost 1, with 8 bases in between. The germline CDR1 and CDR2 sequences are SNHLY and FYNNEI.

This chain connects TRBV12-5 to TRBJ2-7; no clear D gene. Germline CDR1 LGHNT, CDR2 FRNRAP. This CDR3 has 12 residues. The germline V and J ends were trimmed by 2 bases and 2 bases, with 4 bases remaining between them. The chain's CDR3 is CASGLTAYEQYF. The CDR3 nucleotides read TGTGCTAGTGGTTTGACAGCCTACGAGCAGTACTTC.

The chain employs TRBV6-5 and TRBJ1-6, with D perhaps TRBD1 (5 bases). Germline assignment: CDR1 MNHEY and CDR2 SVGAGI. The V end lost 7 bases, the J end lost 7 bases, and 11 bases lay between the germline ends. This CDR3 contains 13 residues. This CDR3 reads CASTPQGNSPLHF. CDR3 coding DNA: TGTGCCAGCACCCCGCAGGGCAATTCACCCCTCCACTTT.

The chain employs TRBV7-9 and TRBJ1-6; D might be TRBD1 (5 bases). The V end lost 2 bases, the J end lost 2 bases, and 10 bases lay between the germline ends. Germline V gene data show CDR1 as SEHNR and CDR2 as FQNEAQ (reference sequence). The CDR3 extends over 16 amino acids. CDR3: CASSLRGKAYNSPLHF. The CDR3 nucleotides read TGTGCCAGCAGCTTAAGGGGAAAGGCCTATAATTCACCCCTCCACTTT.